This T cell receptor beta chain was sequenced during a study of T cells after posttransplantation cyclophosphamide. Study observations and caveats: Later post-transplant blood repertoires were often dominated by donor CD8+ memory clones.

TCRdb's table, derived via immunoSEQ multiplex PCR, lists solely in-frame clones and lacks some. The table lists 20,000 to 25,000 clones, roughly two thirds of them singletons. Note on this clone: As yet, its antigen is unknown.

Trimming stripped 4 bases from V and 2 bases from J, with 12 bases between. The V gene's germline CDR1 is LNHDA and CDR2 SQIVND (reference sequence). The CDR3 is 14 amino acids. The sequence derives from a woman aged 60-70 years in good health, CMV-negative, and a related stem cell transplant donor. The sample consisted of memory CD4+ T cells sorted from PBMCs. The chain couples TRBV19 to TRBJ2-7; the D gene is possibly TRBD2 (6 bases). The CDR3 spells CASSTGTRTYEQYF. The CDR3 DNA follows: TGTGCCAGTAGTACCGGGACTCGGACCTACGAGCAGTACTTC.